Reported below is one T cell receptor (beta chain). This clone occurred a few times. The target of this receptor is not known. No base quality information exists; no much larger clone differs at one position. This sample is part of a study of cytomegalovirus exposure and HLA in healthy donors (dated by TCRdb to about 2017). Regarding the study in general: An earlier analysis of some 550 of the donors reported about 250 Gb of sequence data and about 100 million unique TCR beta sequences from roughly 200 million T cells. HLA typing included class I and class II loci at four-digit resolution. In a later genetic analysis, genome-wide SNP genotypes for about three fifths of the roughly 670 donors were used, and that subset was treated as a discovery cohort. Across around 400 genotyped donors of the cohort, an average of approximately 240,000 unique TCR beta nucleotide sequences per donor were sequenced, and about a sixth of those sequences were non-productive. To predict cytomegalovirus infection status, the study combined high-throughput TCR immunosequencing, statistical association of individual TCRs with disease status, and machine learning. The study was designed to test whether signatures of past pathogen exposure could be identified by cataloging public T cell receptors. Besides the first cohort of roughly 700 subjects, a separate validation cohort made up of over a hundred different subjects was used. The number of donors typed differed by locus, with roughly 629-640 for A, B, C, DRB1 and DQB1, 522 for DQA1, 606 for DPA1, and some 440 for DPB1. To decide whether each TCR beta V gene segment behaved as functional or pseudogenic, an earlier analysis of approximately 620 of the donors relied on high-throughput TCR beta sequencing. Every discovery cohort repertoire had been produced on one sequencing platform. Alongside the repertoire data, information on donor age, sex, ethnicity and CMV serostatus was compiled. Of the approximately 400 genotyped donors, 65% to 90% were placed in the genetic ancestry cluster associated with self-reported Caucasian donors. A later analysis re-analyzed previously published TCR beta repertoires from 550 to 700 donors and added high-resolution HLA genotyping to study TCR occurrence patterns. About five DR-DQ haplotypes were treated as single units for association and clustering because of strong linkage in the cohort. An early release covering around 630 HLA-typed donors comprised 250 to 350 gigabases of sequencing data and tens of millions of unique TCR sequences. Rather than drawing on any new phenotypic data, the later analysis identified candidate immune exposures from TCR beta sequences and the way those sequences occurred across donors. Using immunosequencing, the study profiled T cell repertoires from 500 to 800 subjects and related those repertoires to cytomegalovirus serostatus. The paper as a whole reports these results and caveats: HLA typing was unavailable for some donors at each locus, so association tests used only the typed subset. In both the original and validation cohorts, the classifier was reported to diagnose cytomegalovirus status with high specificity and sensitivity. In a later analysis, the rate of TCR association differed among HLA loci, with DRB1 alleles having the most associated TCRs and HLA-C alleles having the fewest. In a later genetic analysis, a missense DCLRE1C variant was associated with V-gene and J-gene trimming of TCR beta chains, and the association was replicated in an independent cohort. Roughly uniform sequencing depth across donors was assumed in presence/absence analyses, although this assumption may not hold. A few of the identified cytomegalovirus-associated TCR beta chains were confirmed in vitro to be specific for cytomegalovirus antigens. The sequencing pipeline was judged likely to have produced a cluster of highly shared sequence variants as a technical artifact. An earlier analysis of approximately 600 of the donors showed that most TCR beta V segments appeared in productive rearrangements either about 87% or about 30% of the time, which broadly matched IMGT annotations. CMV serostatus was the only immune exposure information available for the cohort. The study gave a list of around 170 TCR beta chains associated with cytomegalovirus. Because counts were too low, approximately 18 rarely observed V segments, including chromosome 9 orphons, were excluded from the earlier analysis of some 540 of the donors. This cohort had only TCR beta chains sequenced, and the lack of alpha or paired-chain data limited which features could be detected. Correlated functional status among segregating V segments might reflect linkage disequilibrium, but an unknown experimental factor could not be ruled out. Most TCR sequences were observed very rarely across donors, whereas some public TCRs were present in many individuals. Some IMGT-functional V segments, including TRBV6-2 and TRBV6-3, could not be distinguished by the 87-base-pair reads and were therefore excluded. Several of the top co-occurrence clusters appeared to be linked to parvovirus B19, influenza, CMV and Epstein-Barr virus, according to a later analysis. Specific HLA alleles were associated with 15,000 to 20,000 TCR beta sequences at a false discovery rate of 0.05 in a later analysis. According to a later genetic analysis, donors in an Asian-associated ancestry cluster had fewer N-insertions in productive TCRs than the approximately 700-donor mean. In a later analysis, most CMV-associated TCR beta chains were found to appear HLA-restricted, with HLA associations seemingly driven largely by CMV exposure. The authors suggested that the approach could potentially be extended to other disease states and immunological phenotypes. Compared with equally common non-associated chains, HLA-associated TCR beta chains in a later analysis were more clonally expanded and had lower generation probabilities. Strong co-occurrence of HLA alleles, especially DR and DQ, made assigning TCR associations to individual alleles difficult. A further reported finding was that TCR beta sequences accurately predicted the HLA-A and HLA-B alleles for most subjects in the first cohort.

The cohort was made up of approximately 670 healthy bone marrow donors. All cohort members were sampled while nominally healthy, although unrecorded immune exposures were likely present. The donor was CMV seropositive and was included in the group of approximately 300 seropositive cohort members. Every donor gave a peripheral blood sample, and the peripheral blood mononuclear cells from that sample were used for TCR beta sequencing. The Qiagen DNeasy Blood Extraction Kit was used to extract genomic DNA from the blood cell samples. Libraries were prepared through the immunoSEQ multiplex PCR assay. The multiplex PCR relied on a mix of 60 forward primers for TCR Vbeta segments and 13 reverse primers for TCR Jbeta segments. The CDR3 region of rearranged TCR beta genes was amplified from genomic DNA with a multiplex PCR assay. The amplified TCR beta libraries were sequenced on the Illumina HiSeq System as 87-base-pair reads. Per the source publication's procedure: A later analysis counted approximately 84 million unique TCR beta chains across the approximately 700 repertoires, and 9 million to 14 million of these chains were shared by at least two donors. Raw reads were error-corrected and collapsed into unique sequences by a nearest-neighbor algorithm in which closely related sequences were merged to remove PCR and sequencing errors. Alignment of CDR3 sequences to IMGT reference sequences was used to assign V, D and J gene segments. Each retained sequence needed at least a six-nucleotide match to both a V gene segment and a J gene segment. Rearrangements were classified as productive when the CDR3 lacked stop codons and remained in frame with V and J, and all other rearrangements were classified as non-productive. CDR3 was defined by IMGT convention, running from the second conserved V-encoded cysteine to the conserved J-encoded phenylalanine. The earlier analysis of about 640 of the donors excluded any sequence lacking an unambiguous match to a single V gene segment. An earlier analysis of a few hundred of the donors called V segments functional above 56.7% productive rearrangements and segregating when the between-donor standard deviation exceeded 5%. A statistical classification framework was built for diagnosing cytomegalovirus status from the catalog of TCR beta chain sequences. V and J gene assignment, in a later analysis, came from comparing TCR nucleotide sequences with IMGT/GENE-DB human TR gene sequences. In a later analysis, CDR3 sequences and most-parsimonious VDJ recombination scenarios were assigned using the TCRdist pipeline. In a later analysis, each TCR beta chain was defined by its CDR3 amino acid sequence together with its V-gene family, and reads lacking a unique V-gene family were excluded. As a way to deal with suspected cross-contamination and a sequencing artifact, a later analysis dropped 500 to 700 nucleotide sequences that were highly shared and had low generation probability. In a later analysis, a clonal expansion index was calculated for each public chain from normalized within-repertoire ranks of inferred template counts. A later analysis computed generation probabilities with a VDJ recombination model fitted to out-of-frame rearrangements, and checked the results against IGoR. A later analysis scored TCR-TCR, TCR-HLA and TCR-CMV co-occurrence with hypergeometric tests, applying a repertoire-size bias correction to TCR pairs. A later analysis estimated false discovery rates by permuting HLA or CMV assignments 20 times. A later analysis grouped co-occurring TCRs with DBSCAN, adding TCRdist sequence similarity when clustering within HLA-allele-positive subsets. Repertoires with fewer than 30,000 or more than 120,000 public chains, plus five repertoires with anomalous nucleotide sharing, were excluded from co-occurrence clustering. Drawn from immuneACCESS, this table holds only the in-frame rearrangements with V and J called that TCRdb kept. Clones are partly lost; checked studies trace under half to an unresolved V gene and leave the rest unexplained. V, J and clone size are taken as reported in that table, and D and trimming were inferred from the DNA itself. Here the sample has under 200,000 clones; approximately 79% occur a single time. Clones ranked in the top ten supply more than 12% of the sample.

The germline V gene (reference sequence) specifies SEHNR as CDR1 and FQNEAQ as CDR2. The CDR3 runs 14 amino acids, cysteine and phenylalanine included. Just CDR3 DNA is preserved here, 42 bases in frame from base 1. The germline V end is reduced by 4 bases and the J end by 3 bases; junction bases left unmatched: 2. The clonotype originates from a man aged 50 or older in good health and CMV-seropositive. Material for sequencing was PBMCs. The rearranged segments are TRBV7-9 and TRBJ1-5, with 8 bases matching TRBD1. CDR3 sequence: CASSWGQANQPQHF. The nucleotide sequence reads as follows: TGTGCCAGCAGCTGGGGACAGGCCAATCAGCCCCAGCATTTT.